What follows describes a single T cell receptor beta chain. The junction and the germline gene differ at one end; a read error may be behind it. The CDR3 loop spans 13 amino acids. Germline V lookup: CDR1 SSHAT, CDR2 FNYEAQ (reference sequence). Constant-region reverse primers amplified full-length variable regions, followed by semi-nested Nested Universal Primer A PCR. TCRdb called the 5' RACE reads again in MiXCR, with one record for every CDR3 protein. The sample shows fewer than 60,000 distinct CDR3 sequences, 28% of them seen only once. V is TRBV7-7 and J is TRBJ2-2, with a weak D call TRBD1 (7 bases). This receptor was taken from a female donor with breast cancer. Sequenced: naive CD4+ T cells sorted from blood. Documented subset: naive CD4+ T cells, CD4+CD45RA+CD25-. The DNA for the CDR3 is TGTGCTAGCAGCCAGGGGGGCACCGGGGAGCTGTTTTTT. As protein: CASSQGGTGELFF. Filled out from reference TRBV7-7 and TRBJ2-2, the complete variable domain reads GAGVSQSPRYKVTKRGQDVTLRCDPISSHATLYWYQQALGQGPEFLTYFNYEAQPDKSGLPSDRFSAERPEGSISTLTIQRTEQRDSAMYRCASSQGGTGELFFGEGSRLTVL.